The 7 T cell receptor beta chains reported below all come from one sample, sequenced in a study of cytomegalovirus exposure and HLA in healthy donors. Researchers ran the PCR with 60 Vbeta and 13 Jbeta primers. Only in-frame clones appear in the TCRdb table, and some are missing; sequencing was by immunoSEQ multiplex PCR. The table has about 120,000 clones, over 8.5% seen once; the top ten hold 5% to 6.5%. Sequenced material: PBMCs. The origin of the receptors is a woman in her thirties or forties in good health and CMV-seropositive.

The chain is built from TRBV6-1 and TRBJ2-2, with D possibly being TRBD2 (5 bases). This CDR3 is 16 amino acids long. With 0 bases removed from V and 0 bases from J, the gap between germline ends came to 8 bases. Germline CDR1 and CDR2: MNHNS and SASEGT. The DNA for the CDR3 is TGTGCCAGCAGTGAAGCGAGGGATACGAACACCGGGGAGCTGTTTTTT. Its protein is CASSEARDTNTGELFF.

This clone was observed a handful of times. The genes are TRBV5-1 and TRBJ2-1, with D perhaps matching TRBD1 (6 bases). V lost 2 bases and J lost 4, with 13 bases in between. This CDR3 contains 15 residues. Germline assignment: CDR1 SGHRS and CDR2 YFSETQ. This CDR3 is CASSFSGAVYNEQFF. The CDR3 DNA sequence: TGCGCCAGCAGCTTCTCAGGGGCCGTTTACAATGAGCAGTTCTTC.

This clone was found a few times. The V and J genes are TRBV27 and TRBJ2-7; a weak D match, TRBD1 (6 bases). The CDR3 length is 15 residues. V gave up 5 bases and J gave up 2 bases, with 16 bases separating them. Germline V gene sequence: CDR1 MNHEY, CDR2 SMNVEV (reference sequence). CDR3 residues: CASSGGGVNTYEQYF. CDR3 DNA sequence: TGTGCCAGCAGTGGGGGCGGTGTAAATACCTACGAGCAGTACTTC.

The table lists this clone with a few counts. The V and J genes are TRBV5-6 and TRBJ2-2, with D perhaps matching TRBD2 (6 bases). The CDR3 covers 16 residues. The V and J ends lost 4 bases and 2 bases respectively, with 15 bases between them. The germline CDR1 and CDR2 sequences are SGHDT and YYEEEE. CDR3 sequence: CASSGGSDFNTGELFF. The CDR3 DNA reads TGTGCCAGCAGCGGGGGGTCGGATTTTAACACCGGGGAGCTGTTTTTT.

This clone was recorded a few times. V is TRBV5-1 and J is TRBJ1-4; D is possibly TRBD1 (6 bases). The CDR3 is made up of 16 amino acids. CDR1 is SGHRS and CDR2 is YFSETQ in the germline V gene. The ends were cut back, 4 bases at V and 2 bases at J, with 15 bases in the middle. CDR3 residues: CASSPEGGATNEKLFF. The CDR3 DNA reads TGCGCCAGCAGCCCCGAAGGGGGGGCGACTAATGAAAAACTGTTTTTT.

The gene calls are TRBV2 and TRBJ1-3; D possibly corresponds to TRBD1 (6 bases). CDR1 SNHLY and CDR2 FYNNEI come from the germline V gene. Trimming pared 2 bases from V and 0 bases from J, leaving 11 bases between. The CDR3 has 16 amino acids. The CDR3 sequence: CASSENRANSGNTIYF. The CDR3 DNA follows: TGTGCCAGCAGTGAAAACAGGGCCAACTCTGGAAACACCATATATTTT.

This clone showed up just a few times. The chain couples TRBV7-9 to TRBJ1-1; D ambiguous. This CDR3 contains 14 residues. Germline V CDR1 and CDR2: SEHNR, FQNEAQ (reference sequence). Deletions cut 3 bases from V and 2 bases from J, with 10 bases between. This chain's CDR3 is CASSFGGINTEAFF. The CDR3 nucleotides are TGTGCCAGCAGCTTTGGAGGGATTAACACTGAAGCTTTCTTT.